These T cell receptor beta chains were read from a single sample in a study of blood T cell repertoires in COVID-19. Clones were read by immunoSEQ multiplex PCR, and TCRdb kept only the in-frame ones, dropping some. The data show about 85,000 clones, less than 85% seen once. Material: peripheral blood. The receptors were gathered from a human donor in a cohort sampled during active COVID-19. Both conserved end residues are part of each CDR3. The order of the fields is D gene, J gene, clone size, V gene, CDR3 DNA, CDR3 protein. The D gene is left open where the match is weak. The size field is filled for only some rows; it gives once, few, many or a size class.

TRBD1,TRBJ1-6,once,TRBV27,TGTGCCAGCAGTGAAAGACAGGGGCTCCCCCCCCTCCACTTT,CASSERQGLPPLHF
TRBD2,TRBJ2-7,-,TRBV15,TGTGCCACCAGCAGAGAGCCTAGCGGGGGCTACGAGCAGTACTTC,CATSREPSGGYEQYF
TRBD2,TRBJ2-2,-,TRBV7-2,TGTGCTAGCAGCTTAGGGCCGGGACTAACGAACACCGGGGAGCTGTTTTTT,CASSLGPGLTNTGELFF
-,TRBJ1-3,-,TRBV6-5,TGTGCCAGCAACAATCCTGGAAACACCATATATTTT,CASNNPGNTIYF
TRBD1,TRBJ1-4,-,TRBV5-1,TGCGCCAGCAGCAGGACAGGACCCGCAACTAATGAAAAACTGTTTTTT,CASSRTGPATNEKLFF
TRBD1,TRBJ1-5,-,TRBV7-3,TGTGCCAGCAGCTTGATGCTGAGGCGGACAGGGACCCACAATCAGCCCCAGCATTTT,CASSLMLRRTGTHNQPQHF
TRBD2,TRBJ2-5,-,TRBV5-1,TGCGCCAGCAGGCGGGGGGGATGGTACCAAGAGACCCAGTACTTC,CASRRGGWYQETQYF
TRBD1,TRBJ2-5,-,TRBV7-9,TGTGCCAGCAGCGTTCACAGGGGAGTAGAGACCCAGTACTTC,CASSVHRGVETQYF
-,TRBJ1-2,once,TRBV19,TGTGCCAGTGGGGGACAAGGGGAATATGGCTACACCTTC,CASGGQGEYGYTF
-,TRBJ2-7,-,TRBV7-9,TGTGCCAGCACCACAGGAGGGCAGGGTAACGGCGAGCAGTACTTC,CASTTGGQGNGEQYF
TRBD1,TRBJ1-2,-,TRBV15,TGTGCCACCAGCAGAGGGGACAGGGAGAACTATGGCTACACCTTC,CATSRGDRENYGYTF
TRBD1,TRBJ2-7,-,TRBV7-9,TGTGCCAGCAGCTTAGGTCGCGTATTGAGGGGGCGCAGCTCCTACGAGCAGTACTTC,CASSLGRVLRGRSSYEQYF
TRBD1,TRBJ1-2,-,TRBV7-9,TGTGCCAGCAGTCCCGGGACAGGGGTCGGCTACACCTTC,CASSPGTGVGYTF
TRBD1,TRBJ2-3,-,TRBV25-1,TGTGCCAGCAGTAAACCCGGGACAGGGACAGATACGCAGTATTTT,CASSKPGTGTDTQYF
TRBD1,TRBJ1-2,-,TRBV5-5,TGTGCCAGCAGCTTGGGAGTTTGGGACAGGGGGCGCGTTGGCTACACCTTC,CASSLGVWDRGRVGYTF
TRBD2,TRBJ2-2,few,TRBV5-1,TGCGCCAGCAGCCCCGGACTAGCGGAACTAGGGGGGGAGCTGTTTTTT,CASSPGLAELGGELFF
-,TRBJ1-4,-,TRBV4-2,TGTGCCAGCAGCCAAATTTCCAGGGGCGGTGAAAAACTGTTTTTT,CASSQISRGGEKLFF
TRBD1,TRBJ2-7,-,TRBV5-1,TGCGCCAGCAGCCAGGGGGGGACAGGGACGTACGAGCAGTACTTC,CASSQGGTGTYEQYF
-,TRBJ1-1,-,TRBV13,TGTGCCAGCAGCTTATCCCCCGGTGGTGGCACTGAAGCTTTCTTT,CASSLSPGGGTEAFF
-,TRBJ2-7,once,TRBV2,TGTGCCAGCAGTGACCAACAGGGAGTATACGAGCAGTACTTC,CASSDQQGVYEQYF
-,TRBJ1-1,-,TRBV3-1/TRBV3-2,TGTGCCAGCAGCTCAGACGGCAGGGCAACTGAAGCTTTCTTT,CASSSDGRATEAFF
TRBD2,TRBJ2-5,-,TRBV2,TGTGCCAGCAGACCGGGACTAGCGGAAGAGACCCAGTACTTC,CASRPGLAEETQYF
-,TRBJ2-2,once,TRBV7-2,TGTGCCAGCAGCCGTTACACCGGGGAGCTGTTTTTT,CASSRYTGELFF
-,TRBJ1-1,-,TRBV6-5,TGTGCCAGCAGGTCCACAGGCAAAGCTGAAGCTTTCTTT,CASRSTGKAEAFF
-,TRBJ2-7,-,TRBV28,TGTGCCAGCAGAGGAGGAGTCGACGAGCAGTACTTC,CASRGGVDEQYF
-,TRBJ1-2,-,TRBV9,TGTGCCAGCAGCGGCGACGGAGTTGGATACGGCTACACCTTC,CASSGDGVGYGYTF
TRBD1,TRBJ2-3,once,TRBV5-1,TGCGCCAGCAGGAGGGACAGGGAGGATACGCAGTATTTT,CASRRDREDTQYF
TRBD2,TRBJ2-5,-,TRBV2,TGTGCCAGCAGTTCGTCTAGCGGGTGGCTTAAGACCCAGTACTTC,CASSSSSGWLKTQYF
-,TRBJ2-7,-,TRBV12-3/TRBV12-4,TGTGCCAGCAGTTTAAGAGCGGCACAGCAGTACTTC,CASSLRAAQQYF
-,TRBJ2-7,-,TRBV6-5,TGTGCCAGCAGTTCAGGGCGAAACCCCTACGAGCAGTACTTC,CASSSGRNPYEQYF
-,TRBJ1-1,-,TRBV3-1/TRBV3-2,TGTGCCAGCAGCCAAGGGGGAGGGGTGGCGAACACTGAAGCTTTCTTT,CASSQGGGVANTEAFF
-,TRBJ2-7,-,TRBV10-3,TGTGCCATCAGTAGCGGTCCCGACGAGCAGTACTTC,CAISSGPDEQYF
TRBD1,TRBJ2-7,-,TRBV28,TGTGCCACCATCGCTACTGACAGGGGGTGGGAGCAGTACTTC,CATIATDRGWEQYF
-,TRBJ2-3,-,TRBV6-2/TRBV6-3,TGTGCCAGCAGTTACCTTCCGGGGGGCCGTACAGATACGCAGTATTTT,CASSYLPGGRTDTQYF
TRBD1,TRBJ2-7,-,TRBV6-5,TGTGCCAGCTTACGCAGGGGGTCCTACGAGCAGTACTTC,CASLRRGSYEQYF
-,TRBJ1-6,-,TRBV6-5,TGTGCCAGCAGGGACAGCAATAATTCACCCCTCCACTTT,CASRDSNNSPLHF
-,TRBJ1-2,-,TRBV19,TGTGCCGGAGGAGGGCCCTCTGGCTACACCTTC,CAGGGPSGYTF
-,TRBJ2-2,once,TRBV5-1,TGCGCCAGCAGCCCGACTCGCCTGGCCACCGGGGAGCTGTTTTTT,CASSPTRLATGELFF
TRBD1,TRBJ1-1,-,TRBV19,TGTGCCAGTAGTGGGGGGACAGGGGGAGGAAACACTGAAGCTTTCTTT,CASSGGTGGGNTEAFF
-,TRBJ2-3,few,TRBV18,TGTGCCAGCTCACCACGTCACACAGATACGCAGTATTTT,CASSPRHTDTQYF
TRBD1,TRBJ2-3,-,TRBV4-1,TGCGCCAGCAGCCAGGACCGGACAGGGGGCTGGGATACGCAGTATTTT,CASSQDRTGGWDTQYF
TRBD2,TRBJ2-3,-,TRBV4-1,TGCGCCAGCAGCCAAGAGGTCGGGACTAGTTCTCGATATACGCAGTATTTT,CASSQEVGTSSRYTQYF
-,TRBJ2-4,-,TRBV11-2,TGTGCCAGCAGCTTAGAAATACAGAGCATTCAGTACTTC,CASSLEIQSIQYF
TRBD1,TRBJ1-6,-,TRBV7-8,TGTGCCAGCAGCATTTTAGGCCCGGGACAGCAAACCTCCTATAATTCACCCCTCCACTTT,CASSILGPGQQTSYNSPLHF
-,TRBJ2-1,-,TRBV18,TGTGCCAGCTCACCAATCCCAGCTGGTAGCGATGAGCAGTTCTTC,CASSPIPAGSDEQFF
-,TRBJ1-1,-,TRBV7-6,TGTGCCAGCAGCCCGTCCGGGACACCGAACACTGAAGCTTTCTTT,CASSPSGTPNTEAFF
TRBD1,TRBJ1-2,-,TRBV6-1,TGTGCCAGCAGTGAAGGGTATTCGTACAGGGGAACCTATGGCTACACCTTC,CASSEGYSYRGTYGYTF
TRBD1,TRBJ1-2,-,TRBV6-5,TGTGCCAGCAGCGTAACGGGACAGGGATATGGCTACACCTTC,CASSVTGQGYGYTF
TRBD1,TRBJ1-2,few,TRBV11-2,TGTGCCAGCAGCCCCTTGACAGGGCCAGGGTACTATGGCTACACCTTC,CASSPLTGPGYYGYTF
-,TRBJ1-3,-,TRBV9,TGTGCCAGCAGCCCGACGACATTATTCTCTGGAAACACCATATATTTT,CASSPTTLFSGNTIYF
TRBD2,TRBJ2-3,-,TRBV6-4,TGTGCCAGCAGCTTAGCGGGGAGGAGCACAGATACGCAGTATTTT,CASSLAGRSTDTQYF
-,TRBJ2-6,-,TRBV11-2,TGTGCCAGCAGCTTAGTTGTCGAGGAGGGGACCTCTGGGGCCAACGTCCTGACTTTC,CASSLVVEEGTSGANVLTF
TRBD1,TRBJ1-2,-,TRBV19,TGTGCCAGTACAGGGGGCCAGGTCTATGGCTACACCTTC,CASTGGQVYGYTF
-,TRBJ2-7,-,TRBV9,TGTGCCAGCAGCGTAGCAGGACATTCATCCGAGCAGTACTTC,CASSVAGHSSEQYF
-,TRBJ2-3,-,TRBV9,TGTGCCAGCAGCGGACTTCACGGGACTAGCACAGATACGCAGTATTTT,CASSGLHGTSTDTQYF